This TCR beta chain originates from a study of blood T cell repertoires in COVID-19. The repertoire was sequenced with immunoSEQ multiplex PCR; TCRdb's copy has only in-frame clones and lacks some. The sample lists approximately 350,000 clones; 83% were seen once. V shed 6 bases, J shed 1 base, and the junction held 10 bases outside the gene matches. This CDR3 is built from 17 residues. Per germline, CDR1 KGHSH and CDR2 LQKENI. The source material was PBMCs or T cells enriched from blood (not recorded which). The clonotype was recovered from a woman aged 45 to 65 who had recovered from COVID-19. V and J are TRBV18 and TRBJ2-2; 8 bases match TRBD1. CDR3 sequence: CASSPRGRGQNTGELFF. CDR3 nucleotides: TGTGCCAGCTCCCCCAGGGGGCGCGGGCAGAACACCGGGGAGCTGTTTTTT.